What follows are 18 T cell receptor beta chains derived from one specimen sequenced in a study of OX40 agonist ivuxolimab in advanced cancers. The table came from immunoSEQ multiplex PCR; TCRdb's copy has only in-frame clones and leaves some out. The sample consists of some 41,000 clones, around 89% of them appearing once. Source: CD4+ or CD8+ T cells sorted from blood, taken in a trial of the OX40 agonist ivuxolimab. Source of these receptors: an adult with an advanced solid tumor such as melanoma, head and neck, liver or kidney cancer.

This clone has only one observation. V is TRBV18 and J is TRBJ2-6; no reliable D call. Germline CDR1 is KGHSH and CDR2 is LQKENI. The CDR3 contains 16 residues. With 1 base removed from V and 0 bases from J, the gap between germline ends came to 7 bases. CDR3 in amino acids: CASSPRLSSGANVLTF. The CDR3 DNA is TGTGCCAGCTCACCACGGCTGAGCTCTGGGGCCAACGTCCTGACTTTC.

The rearrangement uses TRBV5-4 and TRBJ2-3, with 12 nucleotides matching TRBD2. The CDR3 sequence is 15 residues long. The trim removed 5 bases at V and 4 bases at J, leaving 5 bases unmatched. Germline loops: CDR1 SGHNT, CDR2 YYREEE (reference sequence). CDR3 bases: TGTGCCAGCAGTCTAGCGGGGGGGCAGGCAGATACGCAGTATTTT. Its translation is CASSLAGGQADTQYF.

The chain employs TRBV18 and TRBJ1-5; D is ambiguous. The CDR3 spans 15 residues. Trimming stripped 6 bases from V and 9 bases from J, with 21 bases between. CDR1 and CDR2 (germline): KGHSH, LQKENI. CDR3 nucleotides: TGTGCCAGCTCGCCCGCACTAAGCCTGGACTCGCCCCAGCATTTT. Translated, it gives CASSPALSLDSPQHF.

The J gene is TRBJ1-5, the V gene TRBV5-5; D unresolved. With 0 bases removed from V and 4 bases from J, the gap between germline ends came to 5 bases. Germline lookup yields CDR1 SGHKS and CDR2 YYEKEE (reference sequence). The length of the CDR3 is 13 residues. The CDR3 bases are TGTGCCAGCAGCTTGGGTGAGAATCAGCCCCAGCATTTT. Its protein is CASSLGENQPQHF. The whole variable domain, remainder taken from reference TRBV5-5 and TRBJ1-5, is DAGVTQSPTHLIKTRGQQVTLRCSPISGHKSVSWYQQVLGQGPQFIFQYYEKEERGRGNFPDRFSARQFPNYSSELNVNALLLGDSALYLCASSLGENQPQHFGDGTRLSIL.

This clone has only one observation. This chain links TRBV19 with TRBJ2-1; D not certain. CDR1 is LNHDA and CDR2 is SQIVND in the germline V gene (reference sequence). Trimming pared 5 bases from V and 0 bases from J, leaving 11 bases between. The CDR3 contains 15 residues. CDR3 sequence (DNA): TGTGCCAGTAGTGCGAACAGTAACTCCTACAATGAGCAGTTCTTC. Its protein is CASSANSNSYNEQFF.

The chain uses TRBV7-8 and TRBJ2-1; 8 bases map to TRBD2. Per germline, CDR1 SGHVS and CDR2 FQNEAQ. The V gene end was trimmed by 4 bases and the J gene end by 3 bases; junction bases not matched to a gene: 14. This CDR3 is 18 amino acids long. The CDR3 loop reads CASSSGLVGGTSYNEQFF. The DNA for the CDR3 is TGTGCCAGCAGCTCGGGACTAGTGGGGGGGACCAGCTACAATGAGCAGTTCTTC.

The chain has TRBV6-5 and TRBJ1-4, with a tentative D call TRBD1 (6 bases). V was pared by 2 bases and J by 12 bases, with 16 bases between. CDR3 length: 14 amino acids. Germline V gene lookup returns CDR1 MNHEY and CDR2 SVGAGI. CDR3 residues: CASSYGTTLTELFF. CDR3 DNA: TGTGCCAGCAGTTACGGGACAACCCTCACAGAACTGTTTTTT.

This chain joins TRBV7-3 and TRBJ2-7; possibly TRBD2 for D (5 bases). V dropped 2 bases and J dropped 6 bases, with 8 bases sitting between them. There are 12 residues in the CDR3. CDR1 is SGHTA and CDR2 is FQGTGA in the germline V gene. The CDR3 DNA reads TGTGCCAGCAGCTTAGGAAGCGGCGAGCAGTACTTC. Protein product: CASSLGSGEQYF.

The genes are TRBV9 and TRBJ1-6; D gene uncertain. The CDR3 contains 12 residues. Trimming pared 3 bases from V and 10 bases from J, leaving 8 bases between. CDR1 is SGDLS and CDR2 is YYNGEE in the germline V gene. The chain's CDR3 is CASSEDGSPLHF. DNA for the CDR3: TGTGCCAGCAGCGAAGACGGATCACCCCTCCACTTT.

This clone was detected only a few times. The genes are TRBV11-3 and TRBJ2-5, with TRBD2 matching 7 bases. The CDR3 sequence is 14 residues long. J gave up 5 bases and V 3 bases, and 6 bases lay outside the gene matches. The germline gives CDR1 SGHNT, CDR2 YENEEA. For the CDR3, the DNA is TGTGCCAGCAGCTTTTCCGGGGAGGGGGAGACCCAGTACTTC. This sequence encodes CASSFSGEGETQYF.

The chain recombines TRBV5-1 with TRBJ2-1; 7 bases map to TRBD1. V was pared by 0 bases and J by 6 bases, with 6 bases of the junction left unmatched. Germline V gives CDR1 SGHRS, CDR2 YFSETQ. This CDR3 has 15 amino acids. The CDR3 coding sequence is TGCGCCAGCAGCTTGGATACAGGGGCTTCCAATGAGCAGTTCTTC. It is translated as CASSLDTGASNEQFF.

The V and J genes are TRBV7-3 and TRBJ1-1, with TRBD1 as a possible D gene (5 bases). V was clipped by 3 bases and J by 1 base, with 9 bases between them. The CDR3 covers 14 residues. Germline values: CDR1 SGHTA, CDR2 FQGTGA. CDR3 sequence (DNA): TGTGCCAGCAGCTTCCAGGGACGGAACACTGAAGCTTTCTTT. Its translation is CASSFQGRNTEAFF.

The rearrangement uses TRBV5-4 and TRBJ1-1; tentatively, D is TRBD1 (5 bases). V dropped 2 bases and J dropped 2 bases, with 7 bases sitting between them. CDR1 is SGHNT, CDR2 YYREEE, per germline (reference sequence). The CDR3 runs to 13 residues. The CDR3 sequence: CASSFDRNTEAFF. The CDR3 DNA reads TGTGCCAGCAGCTTCGACAGAAACACTGAAGCTTTCTTT.

The genes are TRBV18 and TRBJ2-2; a weak D match, TRBD1 (7 bases). The CDR3 is 15 amino acids. Deletions cut 6 bases from V and 0 bases from J, with 11 bases between. Germline V CDR1 and CDR2: KGHSH, LQKENI. The CDR3 DNA sequence: TGTGCCAGCTCGCGGGACAGCTCGAACACCGGGGAGCTGTTTTTT. The encoded protein is CASSRDSSNTGELFF.

The CDR3 coding sequence is TGTGCCAGCACCACCCGGGGCGGAGACTATGGCTACACCTTC. The encoded protein is CASTTRGGDYGYTF. The chain is built from TRBV5-5 and TRBJ1-2, with D possibly TRBD1 on 5 matching bases. V lost 6 bases and J lost 3, with 15 bases in between. The V gene's germline CDR1 is SGHKS and CDR2 YYEKEE (reference sequence). The CDR3 spans 14 residues.

This chain joins TRBV7-8 and TRBJ1-1, with D unclear. The germline gives CDR1 SGHVS, CDR2 FQNEAQ. CDR3 length: 13 amino acids. V was trimmed by 5 bases and J by 1 base, leaving 8 bases between them. As DNA, the CDR3 is TGTGCCAGCAGCACGGACGGGAACACTGAAGCTTTCTTT. Translating it yields CASSTDGNTEAFF. The full variable domain, in which reference TRBV7-8 and TRBJ1-1 provide the parts outside the CDR3, is GAGVSQSPRYKVAKRGQDVALRCDPISGHVSLFWYQQALGQGPEFLTYFQNEAQLDKSGLPSDRFFAERPEGSVSTLKIQRTQQEDSAVYLCASSTDGNTEAFFGQGTRLTVV.

V and J are TRBV27 and TRBJ1-1; D uncertain. This CDR3 has 14 residues. Germline V gives CDR1 MNHEY, CDR2 SMNVEV (reference sequence). V lost 8 bases and J 7 bases, leaving 20 bases between the germline ends. CDR3 region: CASRDGVVRSEAFF. The CDR3 coding sequence is TGTGCCAGCCGAGATGGGGTCGTTCGTAGTGAAGCTTTCTTT.

The rearrangement joins TRBV7-9 to TRBJ2-7; tentatively, D is TRBD2 (7 bases). This CDR3 spans 15 amino acids. Germline CDR1 and CDR2: SEHNR and FQNEAQ (reference sequence). V shed 6 bases and J shed 0 bases, with 15 bases lying between them. Written as DNA, the CDR3 is TGTGCCAGCAGTCTTAGTGGGGGGGCCTCCTACGAGCAGTACTTC. Amino acids: CASSLSGGASYEQYF.